The 32 T cell receptor beta chains below were found in one sample sequenced in a study of shared clonotypes between healthy human individuals. Profiling relied on immunoSEQ multiplex PCR, and the TCRdb table lists in-frame clones only, not all of them. The sample lists some 2 million clones; approximately 95% were seen once. CD45RO negativity and positive selection for CCR7 defined naive CD8 cells, a population that excluded terminally differentiated effector memory CD45RA+ cells. The sequenced material came from naive CD8+ T cells sorted from blood. Every receptor here comes from a man younger than 30 in good health.

V is TRBV19 and J is TRBJ2-2, with unresolved D. Germline V gene lookup returns CDR1 LNHDA and CDR2 SQIVND (reference sequence). V was cut by 10 bases and J by 3 bases, with 9 bases left in between. The CDR3 extends over 12 amino acids. Here the CDR3 reads CATIGDTGELFF. For the CDR3, the DNA is TGTGCCACCATTGGTGACACCGGGGAGCTGTTTTTT.

J is TRBJ2-7 and V is TRBV9, with TRBD1 matching over 8 bases. Germline values: CDR1 SGDLS, CDR2 YYNGEE. The trim removed 0 bases at V and 0 bases at J, leaving 5 bases unmatched. The CDR3 has 16 residues. CDR3 sequence: CASSVVTGVSSYEQYF. CDR3 DNA sequence: TGTGCCAGCAGCGTAGTGACAGGGGTGAGCTCCTACGAGCAGTACTTC.

The chain uses TRBV6-1 and TRBJ1-2, with TRBD1 as a possible D gene (6 bases). V was clipped by 1 base and J by 8 bases, with 17 bases between them. CDR3 length: 15 amino acids. Germline CDR1 is MNHNS and CDR2 is SASEGT. The CDR3 DNA sequence: TGTGCCAGCAGTGAAGTAAAGGGGGGGGATTTCGGCTACACCTTC. Its translation: CASSEVKGGDFGYTF.

The chain links TRBV6-1 to TRBJ2-7, with TRBD1 identical over 7 bases. Trimming cost V 6 bases and J 3 bases; bases outside gene matches: 5. There are 13 residues in the CDR3. Per the germline V gene, CDR1 is MNHNS and CDR2 is SASEGT. The CDR3 spells CASRLGGLYEQYF. The CDR3 DNA follows: TGTGCCAGCAGATTAGGGGGCCTCTACGAGCAGTACTTC.

The rearrangement joins TRBV6-1 to TRBJ1-5, with 9 bases lining up with TRBD1. Germline assignment: CDR1 MNHNS and CDR2 SASEGT. This CDR3 contains 17 residues. V lost 0 bases to trimming and J lost 4 bases; unmatched junction nucleotides: 7. The CDR3 is CASSEANLGTGNQPQHF. The CDR3 nucleotides are TGTGCCAGCAGTGAAGCGAACTTGGGGACAGGGAATCAGCCCCAGCATTTT.

The genes are TRBV30 and TRBJ2-7; TRBD1 might be the D (5 bases). V dropped 3 bases and J dropped 3 bases, with 12 bases sitting between them. The CDR3 is made up of 13 amino acids. Per the germline V gene, CDR1 is GTSNPN and CDR2 is SVGIG (reference sequence). CDR3 nucleotide sequence: TGTGCCTGGAGGGGAACAGGTCACTACGAGCAGTACTTC. This sequence encodes CAWRGTGHYEQYF. The variable domain in full, with the rest retrieved from reference TRBV30 and TRBJ2-7, is SQTIHQWPATLVQPVGSPLSLECTVEGTSNPNLYWYRQAAGRGLQLLFYSVGIGQISSEVPQNLSASRPQDRQFILSSKKLLLSDSGFYLCAWRGTGHYEQYFGPGTRLTVT.

This rearrangement joins TRBV27 to TRBJ2-3, with TRBD1 as a possible D gene (6 bases). The CDR3 is 14 amino acids. CDR1 is MNHEY and CDR2 is SMNVEV in the germline V gene (reference sequence). V was shortened by 11 bases and J by 1 base, with 16 bases between the two germline ends. CDR3: CASRGRWRTDTQYF. The CDR3, as DNA: TGTGCCTCCAGGGGCCGCTGGCGCACAGATACGCAGTATTTT.

V and J are TRBV28 and TRBJ1-1; D remains unclear. V was pared by 8 bases and J by 2 bases, with 12 bases between. Germline values: CDR1 MDHEN, CDR2 SYDVKM. The CDR3 extends over 13 amino acids. In nucleotides, the CDR3 is TGTGCCAGCCACCGCGGACCTAACACTGAAGCTTTCTTT. It specifies CASHRGPNTEAFF.

This clone was seen once. This chain links TRBV28 with TRBJ2-2; D ambiguous. Trimming removed 7 bases at V and 8 bases at J, with 8 bases between. The CDR3 runs 11 residues. Germline V CDR1 and CDR2: MDHEN, SYDVKM. The CDR3: CASTPGGELFF. Here the CDR3 DNA reads TGTGCCAGCACCCCGGGTGGGGAGCTGTTTTTT.

Concerning this clone itself: The sample carries other DNA sequences with the same CDR3. The chain recombines TRBV7-2 with TRBJ1-1, with a weak D call TRBD1 (6 bases). CDR3 length: 11 amino acids. Germline V gene data show CDR1 as SGHTA and CDR2 as FQGNSA. Trimming removed 5 bases from V and 8 bases from J, with 9 bases in between. CDR3 sequence: CASSPGTEAFF. The CDR3 DNA reads as TGTGCCAGCAGCCCAGGGACAGAAGCTTTCTTT.

The CDR3 loop is CASSEQGSPTDTQYF. The CDR3 bases are TGTGCCAGCAGTGAACAGGGGAGTCCCACAGATACGCAGTATTTT. The chain recombines TRBV2 with TRBJ2-3; D may be TRBD1 (6 bases). The V end was cut by 2 bases, the J end by 2 bases, with 11 bases between. Per the germline V gene, CDR1 is SNHLY and CDR2 is FYNNEI. The CDR3 runs 15 residues.

This chain links TRBV5-5 with TRBJ1-6; D ambiguous. Germline V gene data show CDR1 as SGHKS and CDR2 as YYEKEE (reference sequence). This CDR3 spans 15 amino acids. Between the trimmed V and J ends, which lost 5 bases and 5 bases, there was a span of 14 bases. The CDR3 loop is CASRDAGLNNSPLHF. In DNA form, the CDR3 reads TGTGCCAGCAGGGACGCGGGATTGAATAATTCACCCCTCCACTTT.

V is TRBV18 and J is TRBJ1-5; D unclear. Trimming stripped 2 bases from V and 5 bases from J, with 7 bases between. CDR3 size: 13 residues. Germline V gene lookup returns CDR1 KGHSH and CDR2 LQKENI. CDR3: CASSPGPDQPQHF. The CDR3, as DNA: TGTGCCAGCTCACCAGGCCCCGATCAGCCCCAGCATTTT. Looking up the rest from reference TRBV18 and TRBJ1-5 gives the full variable domain: NAGVMQNPRHLVRRRGQEARLRCSPMKGHSHVYWYRQLPEEGLKFMVYLQKENIIDESGMPKERFSAEFPKEGPSILRIQQVVRGDSAAYFCASSPGPDQPQHFGDGTRLSIL.

The rearrangement joins TRBV6-6 to TRBJ2-1; 8 bases match TRBD1. Germline V gene lookup returns CDR1 MNHNY and CDR2 SVGAGI (reference sequence). J lost 0 bases, V lost 8 bases, and 3 bases had no gene match. The CDR3 sequence is 14 residues long. The CDR3 protein is CASWDRRSYNEQFF. CDR3 nucleotide sequence: TGTGCCAGCTGGGACAGGCGCTCCTACAATGAGCAGTTCTTC.

DNA for the CDR3: TGTGCCAGCAGTGATGGGACGGCAGCCGTCGAGCAGTACTTC. Residues: CASSDGTAAVEQYF. This chain joins TRBV2 and TRBJ2-7; D may match TRBD1 or TRBD2 (5 bases each). Trimming shortened V by 3 bases and J by 6 bases, and 15 bases separated the two germline ends. The CDR3 spans 14 residues. Germline V gene data show CDR1 as SNHLY and CDR2 as FYNNEI.

The J gene is TRBJ2-7, the V gene TRBV29-1, with D maybe TRBD1 (6 bases). Germline V lookup: CDR1 SQVTM, CDR2 ANQGSEA. The CDR3 sequence is 12 residues long. Trimming pared 7 bases from V and 2 bases from J, leaving 12 bases between. CDR3 in amino acids: CSAWTEAYEQYF. The CDR3, as DNA: TGCAGCGCATGGACAGAGGCCTACGAGCAGTACTTC.

The rearrangement joins TRBV2 to TRBJ2-7, with TRBD1 matching 8 bases. CDR1 SNHLY and CDR2 FYNNEI come from the germline V gene. The CDR3 has 16 residues. Trimming removed 2 bases from V and 2 bases from J; junction bases left unmatched: 8. CDR3 nucleotides: TGTGCCAGCAGTGAACGGGTGCCGGGACAGGCCTACGAGCAGTACTTC. This translates into CASSERVPGQAYEQYF.

The chain combines TRBV10-2 with TRBJ2-1; TRBD2 aligns across 9 bases. CDR1 is WSHSY, CDR2 SAAADI, per germline. Unmatched junction bases numbered 5, after V lost 6 bases and J lost 8 bases. This CDR3 region has 13 residues. In nucleotides, the CDR3 is TGCGCCAGCAGCGGGGGACTAGCCGATGAGCAGTTCTTC. Amino acids: CASSGGLADEQFF.

The chain couples TRBV5-6 to TRBJ2-7; D gene uncertain. CDR3 length: 14 residues. The V end lost 0 bases, the J end lost 2 bases, and 9 bases lay between the germline ends. From germline, CDR1 is SGHDT and CDR2 YYEEEE. The CDR3 loop is CASSLGYKPYEQYF. Written as DNA, the CDR3 is TGTGCCAGCAGCTTGGGTTACAAGCCCTACGAGCAGTACTTC.

The rearrangement links TRBV30 to TRBJ1-1; D is unclear. V lost 7 bases, J lost 1 base, and 10 bases lay in between. The CDR3 contains 12 residues. Germline V gene sequence: CDR1 GTSNPN, CDR2 SVGIG (reference sequence). The CDR3 bases are TGTGCCTCCCGGGAAGGGAACACTGAAGCTTTCTTT. It translates to CASREGNTEAFF.

This chain links TRBV5-4 with TRBJ2-7; 8 bases match TRBD2. CDR1 and CDR2 (germline): SGHNT, YYREEE (reference sequence). V dropped 2 bases and J dropped 0; count of bases not matched to a gene: 7. The CDR3 contains 16 residues. The CDR3 region is CASSLKLAGLSYEQYF. The DNA of the CDR3 is TGTGCCAGCAGCTTAAAGCTAGCGGGCCTCTCCTACGAGCAGTACTTC.

The CDR3 spells CASSLLAGGYTWNEQFF. CDR3 DNA sequence: TGTGCCAGCAGTCTCTTAGCGGGAGGTTATACCTGGAATGAGCAGTTCTTC. The chain couples TRBV14 to TRBJ2-1; TRBD2 agrees at 10 bases. The V gene's germline CDR1 is SGHDN and CDR2 FVKESK. The CDR3 has 17 residues. V dropped 6 bases and J dropped 7; count of bases not matched to a gene: 15.

This clone appeared a single time. The rearrangement links TRBV7-9 to TRBJ2-7; 8 bases fit TRBD2. The junction had 8 bases not matched to a gene; V was cut back by 7 bases and J by 0 bases. CDR1 SEHNR and CDR2 FQNEAQ come from the germline V gene (reference sequence). The CDR3 loop spans 15 amino acids. The CDR3 here is CASTYSGTSSYEQYF. CDR3 sequence (DNA): TGTGCCAGCACTTATAGCGGGACGAGCTCCTACGAGCAGTACTTC.

The J gene is TRBJ2-2, the V gene TRBV10-1, with D hard to call. V lost 8 bases to trimming and J lost 4 bases, with 8 bases between them. Germline V lookup: CDR1 WNHNN, CDR2 SYGVQD (reference sequence). CDR3 size: 12 residues. The CDR3 nucleotides are TGCGCCAGCGGTCAGGTCACCGGGGAGCTGTTTTTT. Protein: CASGQVTGELFF.

The chain carries TRBV2 and TRBJ2-3; a weak D match, TRBD1 (5 bases). The CDR3 contains 15 residues. The germline CDR1 and CDR2 sequences are SNHLY and FYNNEI. V was trimmed by 3 bases and J by 3 bases, leaving 13 bases between them. In nucleotides, the CDR3 is TGTGCCAGCAGTGAGGGGCCCCCTTGGACAGATACGCAGTATTTT. This gives the protein CASSEGPPWTDTQYF.

V usage is TRBV9 and J usage is TRBJ1-5, with a possible D match to TRBD1 (6 bases). Germline values: CDR1 SGDLS, CDR2 YYNGEE. V shed 3 bases and J shed 3 bases, with 10 bases lying between them. The CDR3 loop spans 14 amino acids. The CDR3 loop is CASSGAGDNQPQHF. The CDR3 DNA sequence: TGTGCCAGCAGCGGAGCAGGGGACAATCAGCCCCAGCATTTT.

This rearrangement joins TRBV9 to TRBJ2-7; D unclear. Germline-derived CDR1 and CDR2 are SGDLS and YYNGEE. V lost 0 bases, J lost 1 base, and 17 bases lay in between. The CDR3 totals 17 residues. The CDR3 DNA reads as TGTGCCAGCAGCGTAGTTTCCGGGCTTCTAGGATCCTACGAGCAGTACTTC. Encoded protein: CASSVVSGLLGSYEQYF.

The count of this clone is one. This sample includes further DNA sequences coding for the same CDR3. The chain joins TRBV5-6 to TRBJ1-5; 10 bases agree with TRBD1. This CDR3 spans 14 amino acids. Trimming at V came to 4 bases and at J to 7 bases, leaving 5 bases not matched to a gene. CDR1 and CDR2 from the germline V gene are SGHDT and YYEEEE. CDR3 in amino acids: CASSPGTGVQPQHF. CDR3 DNA sequence: TGTGCCAGCAGCCCTGGGACAGGGGTCCAGCCCCAGCATTTT.

A remark on this clone: Other DNA sequences of this sample code for an identical CDR3. This CDR3 is CAWSVLGTEAFF. CDR3 DNA sequence: TGTGCCTGGAGTGTACTGGGCACTGAAGCTTTCTTT. The chain couples TRBV30 to TRBJ1-1; D is unclear. CDR1 GTSNPN and CDR2 SVGIG come from the germline V gene (reference sequence). V was clipped by 0 bases and J by 4 bases, with 6 bases between them. The CDR3 is made up of 12 amino acids.

This sequence joins TRBV11-2 and TRBJ2-1; D is ambiguous. Germline V CDR1 and CDR2: SGHAT, FQNNGV. The CDR3 has 16 residues. V lost 5 bases and J 2 bases, leaving 16 bases between the germline ends. Written as DNA, the CDR3 is TGTGCCAGCAGCGCCAAAAGTCGTGGGCCCTACAATGAGCAGTTCTTC. Protein product: CASSAKSRGPYNEQFF.

The CDR3 sequence: CASSRVAAGFEQYF. CDR3 DNA sequence: TGTGCCAGCAGTCGCGTCGCGGCAGGGTTCGAGCAGTACTTC. This chain uses TRBV28 with TRBJ2-7; D is possibly TRBD1 (5 bases). Germline V lookup: CDR1 MDHEN, CDR2 SYDVKM. CDR3 size: 14 residues. Deletions cut 5 bases from V and 6 bases from J, with 17 bases between.

V and J are TRBV6-1 and TRBJ1-5, with D perhaps matching TRBD1 (5 bases). V was clipped by 4 bases and J by 6 bases, with 16 bases between them. CDR1 and CDR2 from the germline V gene are MNHNS and SASEGT. The CDR3 runs to 15 residues. The CDR3 loop reads CASSAISQGPQPQHF. As DNA, the CDR3 is TGTGCCAGCAGTGCCATTTCTCAGGGACCTCAGCCCCAGCATTTT.